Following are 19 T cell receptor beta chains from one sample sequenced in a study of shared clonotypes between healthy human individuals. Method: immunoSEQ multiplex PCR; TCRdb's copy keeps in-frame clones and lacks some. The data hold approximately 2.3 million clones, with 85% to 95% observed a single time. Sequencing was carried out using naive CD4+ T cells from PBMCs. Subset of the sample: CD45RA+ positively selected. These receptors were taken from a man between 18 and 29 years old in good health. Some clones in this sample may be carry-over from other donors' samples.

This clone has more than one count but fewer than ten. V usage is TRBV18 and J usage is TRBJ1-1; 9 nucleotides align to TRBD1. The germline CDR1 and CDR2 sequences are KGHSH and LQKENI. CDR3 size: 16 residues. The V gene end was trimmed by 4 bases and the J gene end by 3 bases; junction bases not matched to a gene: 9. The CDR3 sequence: CASSLTGTGRDTEAFF. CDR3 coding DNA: TGTGCCAGCTCACTCACCGGGACAGGGCGGGACACTGAAGCTTTCTTT.

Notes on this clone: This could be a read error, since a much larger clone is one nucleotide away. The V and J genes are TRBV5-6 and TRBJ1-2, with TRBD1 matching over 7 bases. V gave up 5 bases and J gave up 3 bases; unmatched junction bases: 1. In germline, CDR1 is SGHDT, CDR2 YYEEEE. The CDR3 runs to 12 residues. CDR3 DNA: TGTGCCAGCAGTGACAGGGACTATGGCTACACCTTC. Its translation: CASSDRDYGYTF.

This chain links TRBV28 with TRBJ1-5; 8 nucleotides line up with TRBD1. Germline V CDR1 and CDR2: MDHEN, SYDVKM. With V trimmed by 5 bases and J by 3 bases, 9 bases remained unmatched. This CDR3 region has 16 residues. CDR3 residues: CASSPTWTGINQPQHF. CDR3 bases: TGTGCCAGCAGTCCCACCTGGACAGGGATCAATCAGCCCCAGCATTTT.

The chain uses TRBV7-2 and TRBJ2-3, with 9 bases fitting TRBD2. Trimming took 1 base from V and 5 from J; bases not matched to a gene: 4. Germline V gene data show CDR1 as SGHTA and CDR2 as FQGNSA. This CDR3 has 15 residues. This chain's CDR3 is CASSLVAGAGDTQYF. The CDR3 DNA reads TGTGCCAGCAGCTTAGTAGCGGGAGCTGGAGATACGCAGTATTTT.

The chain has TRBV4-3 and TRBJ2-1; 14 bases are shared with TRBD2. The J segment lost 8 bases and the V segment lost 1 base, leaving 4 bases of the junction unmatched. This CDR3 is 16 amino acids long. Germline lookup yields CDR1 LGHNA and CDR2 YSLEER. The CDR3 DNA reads TGCGCCAGCAGCCAAGGGGGGACTAGCGGGAGTGATGAGCAGTTCTTC. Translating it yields CASSQGGTSGSDEQFF.

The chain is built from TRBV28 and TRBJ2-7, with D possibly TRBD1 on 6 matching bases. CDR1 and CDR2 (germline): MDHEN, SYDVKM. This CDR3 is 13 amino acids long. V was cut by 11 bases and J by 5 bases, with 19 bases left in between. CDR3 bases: TGTGCCTTTAGGAGAACAGGGACCAACGAGCAGTACTTC. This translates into CAFRRTGTNEQYF.

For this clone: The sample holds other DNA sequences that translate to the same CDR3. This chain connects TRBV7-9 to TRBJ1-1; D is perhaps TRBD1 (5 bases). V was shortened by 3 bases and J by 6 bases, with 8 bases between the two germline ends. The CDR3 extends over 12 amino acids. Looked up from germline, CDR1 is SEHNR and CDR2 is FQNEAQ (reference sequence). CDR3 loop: CASSLGGPEAFF. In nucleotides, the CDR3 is TGTGCCAGCAGCTTGGGGGGACCTGAAGCTTTCTTT.

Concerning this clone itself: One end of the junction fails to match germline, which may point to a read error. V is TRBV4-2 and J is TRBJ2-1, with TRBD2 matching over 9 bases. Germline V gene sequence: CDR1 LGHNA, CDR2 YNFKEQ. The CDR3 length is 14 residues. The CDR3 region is CASSGTSSSNEQFF. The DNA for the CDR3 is TGTGCCAGCAGCGGGACTAGCTCCTCCAATGAGCAGTTCTTC.

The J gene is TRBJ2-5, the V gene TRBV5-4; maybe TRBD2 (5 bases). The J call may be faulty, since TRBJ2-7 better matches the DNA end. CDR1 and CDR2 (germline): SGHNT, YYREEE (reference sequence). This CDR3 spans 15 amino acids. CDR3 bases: TGTGCCAGCAGCTTACCGGGAACCGGATCCTACGAGCAGTACTTC. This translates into CASSLPGTGSYEQYF.

Written as DNA, the CDR3 is TGTGCCAGCAGTTCCCCCCGCGGTGGGAACTATGAGCAGTTCTTC. This translates into CASSSPRGGNYEQFF. This sequence joins TRBV28 and TRBJ2-1; D remains ambiguous. Germline V lookup: CDR1 MDHEN, CDR2 SYDVKM. V was cut by 4 bases and J by 8 bases, with 18 bases left in between. CDR3 length: 15 residues.

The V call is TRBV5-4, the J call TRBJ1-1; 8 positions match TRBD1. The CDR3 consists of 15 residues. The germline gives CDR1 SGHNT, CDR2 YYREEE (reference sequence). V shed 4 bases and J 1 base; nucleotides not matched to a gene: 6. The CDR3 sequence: CASSLPDRENTEAFF. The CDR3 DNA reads TGTGCCAGCAGCCTACCGGACAGGGAGAACACTGAAGCTTTCTTT.

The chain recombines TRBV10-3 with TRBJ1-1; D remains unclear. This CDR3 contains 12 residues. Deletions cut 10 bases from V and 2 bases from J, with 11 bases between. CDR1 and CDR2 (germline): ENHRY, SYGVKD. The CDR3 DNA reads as TGTGCCACCGGACGGGTTAACACTGAAGCTTTCTTT. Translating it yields CATGRVNTEAFF.

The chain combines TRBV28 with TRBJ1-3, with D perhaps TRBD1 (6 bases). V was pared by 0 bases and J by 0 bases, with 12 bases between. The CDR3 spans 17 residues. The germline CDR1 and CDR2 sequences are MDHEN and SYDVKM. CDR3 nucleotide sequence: TGTGCCAGCAGTTTATGGGGCAGGGGAAGCTCTGGAAACACCATATATTTT. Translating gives CASSLWGRGSSGNTIYF.

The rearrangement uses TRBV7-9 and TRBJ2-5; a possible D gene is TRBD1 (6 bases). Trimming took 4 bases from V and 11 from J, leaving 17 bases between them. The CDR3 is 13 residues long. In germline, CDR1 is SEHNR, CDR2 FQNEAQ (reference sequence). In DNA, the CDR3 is TGTGCCAGCAGCTCCAGAACAGGGCCGGAGCAGTACTTC. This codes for CASSSRTGPEQYF.

The CDR3 here is CSADGSEQFF. The CDR3 nucleotides are TGCAGTGCAGATGGTAGTGAGCAGTTCTTC. The genes are TRBV20-1 and TRBJ2-1, with D hard to call. Between the trimmed V and J ends, which lost 6 bases and 9 bases, there was a span of 9 bases. The CDR3 consists of 10 residues. CDR1 and CDR2 from the germline V gene are DFQATT and SNEGSKA (reference sequence).

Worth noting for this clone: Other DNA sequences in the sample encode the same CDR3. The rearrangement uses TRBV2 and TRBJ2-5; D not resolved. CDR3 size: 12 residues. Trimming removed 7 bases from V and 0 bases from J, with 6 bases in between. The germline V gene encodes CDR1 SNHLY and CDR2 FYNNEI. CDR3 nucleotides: TGTGCCAGCAAAGGAGACCAAGAGACCCAGTACTTC. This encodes CASKGDQETQYF.

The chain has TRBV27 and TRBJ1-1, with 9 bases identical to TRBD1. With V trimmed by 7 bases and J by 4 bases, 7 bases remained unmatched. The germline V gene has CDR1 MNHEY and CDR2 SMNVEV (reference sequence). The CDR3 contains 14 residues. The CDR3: CASKMDRGGTEAFF. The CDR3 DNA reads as TGTGCCAGCAAGATGGACAGGGGAGGCACTGAAGCTTTCTTT.

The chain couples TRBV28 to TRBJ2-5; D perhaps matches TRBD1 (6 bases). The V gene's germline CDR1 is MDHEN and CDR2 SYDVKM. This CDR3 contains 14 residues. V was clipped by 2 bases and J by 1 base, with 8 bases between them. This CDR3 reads CASSLDRFQETQYF. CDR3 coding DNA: TGTGCCAGCAGTTTAGACAGGTTCCAAGAGACCCAGTACTTC. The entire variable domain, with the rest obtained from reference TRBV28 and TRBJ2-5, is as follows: DVKVTQSSRYLVKRTGEKVFLECVQDMDHENMFWYRQDPGLGLRLIYFSYDVKMKEKGDIPEGYSVSREKKERFSLILESASTNQTSMYLCASSLDRFQETQYFGPGTRLLVL.

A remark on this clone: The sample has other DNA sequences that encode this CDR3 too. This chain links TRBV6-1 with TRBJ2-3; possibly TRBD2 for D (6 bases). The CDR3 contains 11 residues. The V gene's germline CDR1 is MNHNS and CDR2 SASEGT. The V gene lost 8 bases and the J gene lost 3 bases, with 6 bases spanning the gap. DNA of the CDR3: TGTGCCAGCCGGGGGACAGATACGCAGTATTTT. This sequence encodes CASRGTDTQYF.